Below, 7 T cell receptor beta chains from the same sample are listed, as sequenced in a study of human T cells and chemical hapten exposure (dated by TCRdb to about 2021). Per the publication, the time point label means: patch test 1, 2 weeks after DPC sensitization. The treatment or condition label here, explained by the study, means: therapeutic diphenylcyclopropenone sensitization with weekly scalp DPC. Library preparation was by RACE. TCRdb lists the instrument as NextSeq 500. TCRdb itself trimmed the public reads at Q25 with fastp, ran MiXCR and retained productive beta chains. Each entry merges the rows of one CDR3 protein and shows their most common DNA and genes. The sample yields around 99,000 distinct CDR3 sequences; roughly 12% were counted once. Over 2% of the sample is taken by the ten largest. Sequencing used whole blood, obtained in connection with sensitization to the hapten diphenylcyclopropenone (DPC). The receptor source for this set is a woman between 35 and 50 years old with alopecia areata. Some clones in this sample may be carry-over from other donors' samples.

The table lists this clonotype with many counts. The chain recombines TRBV28 with TRBJ2-5; D might be TRBD2 (6 bases). V shed 7 bases and J shed 2 bases, with 17 bases lying between them. Germline CDR1 is MDHEN and CDR2 is SYDVKM. CDR3 size: 15 residues. The CDR3 is CASIGGATGQETQYF. The CDR3 DNA is TGTGCCAGCATTGGAGGGGCGACCGGACAAGAGACCCAGTACTTC.

Many counts were recorded for this clonotype. This rearrangement joins TRBV6-5 to TRBJ1-1, with TRBD1 matching 8 bases. From germline, CDR1 is MNHEY and CDR2 SVGAGI. The CDR3 is made up of 15 amino acids. Germline trimming cut 2 bases from V and 6 bases from J; bases unmatched to any gene: 8. CDR3 sequence reads: CASSYGTGGGSEAFF. CDR3 bases: TGTGCCAGCAGTTACGGGACAGGCGGAGGATCTGAAGCTTTCTTT.

With respect to this clonotype: This could be a read error, since a much larger clone is one nucleotide away. The chain employs TRBV28 and TRBJ2-3, with D perhaps matching TRBD1 or TRBD2 (5 bases each). The CDR3 sequence is 12 residues long. Deletions cut 7 bases from V and 2 bases from J, with 7 bases between. Germline CDR1 reads MDHEN; CDR2 reads SYDVKM. CDR3 sequence reads: CASKGTTDTQYF. The CDR3 bases are TGTGCCAGCAAGGGGACCACAGATACGCAGTATTTT.

In this sample, this clonotype turned up many times. The chain recombines TRBV12-3 or TRBV12-4 with TRBJ1-5; D not certain. The CDR3 runs to 13 residues. The V end was cut by 5 bases, the J end by 10 bases, with 15 bases between. The CDR3 loop is CASSLQSADPQHF. The DNA for the CDR3 is TGTGCCAGCAGTCTGCAATCCGCTGACCCCCAGCATTTT.

This rearrangement joins TRBV15 to TRBJ2-3; a weak D match, TRBD1 (5 bases). From germline, CDR1 is LNHNV and CDR2 YYDKDF (reference sequence). The CDR3 runs to 14 residues. Trimming removed 3 bases from V and 4 bases from J, with 11 bases in between. For the CDR3, the DNA is TGTGCCACCAGCAGGCCCTGGGGCGCAGATACGCAGTATTTT. This encodes CATSRPWGADTQYF.

In its sample, this clonotype was seen a few times. The chain joins TRBV18 to TRBJ2-6; no reliable D call. Trimming removed 1 base at V and 0 bases at J, with 10 bases between. The CDR3 extends over 17 amino acids. The germline CDR1 and CDR2 sequences are KGHSH and LQKENI. This chain's CDR3 is CASSPLGSSSGANVLTF. In nucleotides, the CDR3 is TGTGCCAGCTCACCACTCGGCAGCAGCTCTGGGGCCAACGTCCTGACTTTC.

This clonotype was picked up a small number of times. The V and J genes are TRBV29-1 and TRBJ1-2; D call uncertain. The CDR3 runs to 15 residues. Germline V gene data show CDR1 as SQVTM and CDR2 as ANQGSEA. V lost 8 bases, J lost 0 bases, and 19 bases lay in between. The CDR3 DNA reads TGCAGCATCGACGGCTCGGGAGTAGCTAACTATGGCTACACCTTC. Protein sequence: CSIDGSGVANYGYTF.